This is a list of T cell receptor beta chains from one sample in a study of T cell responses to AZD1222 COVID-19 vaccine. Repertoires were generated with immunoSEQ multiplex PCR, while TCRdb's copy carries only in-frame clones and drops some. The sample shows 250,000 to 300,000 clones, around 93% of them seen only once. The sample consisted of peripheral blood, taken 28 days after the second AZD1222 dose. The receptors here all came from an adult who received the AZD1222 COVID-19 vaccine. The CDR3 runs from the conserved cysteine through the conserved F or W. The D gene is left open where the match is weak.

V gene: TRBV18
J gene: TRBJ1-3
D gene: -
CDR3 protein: CASSPPETSGNTIYF

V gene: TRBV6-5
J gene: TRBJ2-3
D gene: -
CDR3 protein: CASRNRDTQYF

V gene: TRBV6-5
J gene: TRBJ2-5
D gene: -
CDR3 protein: CASSNLEVLETQYF

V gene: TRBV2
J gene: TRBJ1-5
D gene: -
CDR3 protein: CASSDEVRQYSNQPQHF

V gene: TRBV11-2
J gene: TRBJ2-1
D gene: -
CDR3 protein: CASRGGIYNEQFF

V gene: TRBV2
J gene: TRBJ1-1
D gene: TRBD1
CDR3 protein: CASSARGRITLNTEAFF

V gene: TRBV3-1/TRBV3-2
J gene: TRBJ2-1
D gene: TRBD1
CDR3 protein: CASSQSTGTYNEQFF

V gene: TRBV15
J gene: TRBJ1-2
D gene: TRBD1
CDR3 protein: CATSRETGTGQNTF

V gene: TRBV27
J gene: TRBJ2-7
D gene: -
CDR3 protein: CASSFSAKAREQYF

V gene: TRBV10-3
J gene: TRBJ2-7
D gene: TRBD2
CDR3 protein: CAISSSGRLAGYYEQYF

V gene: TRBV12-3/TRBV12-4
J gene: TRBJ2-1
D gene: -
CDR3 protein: CASSLADEQFF

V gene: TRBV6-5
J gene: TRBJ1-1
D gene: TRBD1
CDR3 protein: CASDEGAWTEAFF

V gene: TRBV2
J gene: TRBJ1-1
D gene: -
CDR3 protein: CASSDLENTEAFF

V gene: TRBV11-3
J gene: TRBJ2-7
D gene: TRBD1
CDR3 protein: CASSLGTTGTGAYEQYF

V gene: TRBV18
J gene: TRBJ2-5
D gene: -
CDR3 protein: CASSPTTETQYF

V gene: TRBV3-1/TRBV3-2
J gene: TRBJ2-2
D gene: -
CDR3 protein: CASSQVNGRGAGELFF

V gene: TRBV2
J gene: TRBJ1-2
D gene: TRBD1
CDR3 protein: CASSPRGLANYGYTF

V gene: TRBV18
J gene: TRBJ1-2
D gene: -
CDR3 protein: CASSPAGYYGYTF

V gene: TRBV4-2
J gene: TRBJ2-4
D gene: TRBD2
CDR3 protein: CASSQGLSGGNIQYF

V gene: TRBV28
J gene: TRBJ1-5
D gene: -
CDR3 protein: CASSLRLGRPQHF

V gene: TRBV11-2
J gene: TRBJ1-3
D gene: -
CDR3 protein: CASSLDGSGNTIYF

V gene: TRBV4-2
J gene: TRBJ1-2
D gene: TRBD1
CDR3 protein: CASSQRLTGEENYGYTF

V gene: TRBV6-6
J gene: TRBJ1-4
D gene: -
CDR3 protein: CASTPGQGWNEKLFF

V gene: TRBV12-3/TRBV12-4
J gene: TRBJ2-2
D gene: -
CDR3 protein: CASSLISGELFF

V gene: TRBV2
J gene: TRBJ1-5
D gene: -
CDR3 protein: CASSSGDQPQHF

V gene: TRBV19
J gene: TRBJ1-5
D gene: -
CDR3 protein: CASTPPGGTQHF

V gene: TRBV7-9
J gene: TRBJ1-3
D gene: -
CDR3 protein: CASRPLGGSGNTIYF

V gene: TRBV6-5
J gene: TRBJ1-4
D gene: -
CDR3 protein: CASSRQRSEKLFF

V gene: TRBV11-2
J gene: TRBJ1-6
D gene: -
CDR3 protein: CASSRVTGPKDSPLHF